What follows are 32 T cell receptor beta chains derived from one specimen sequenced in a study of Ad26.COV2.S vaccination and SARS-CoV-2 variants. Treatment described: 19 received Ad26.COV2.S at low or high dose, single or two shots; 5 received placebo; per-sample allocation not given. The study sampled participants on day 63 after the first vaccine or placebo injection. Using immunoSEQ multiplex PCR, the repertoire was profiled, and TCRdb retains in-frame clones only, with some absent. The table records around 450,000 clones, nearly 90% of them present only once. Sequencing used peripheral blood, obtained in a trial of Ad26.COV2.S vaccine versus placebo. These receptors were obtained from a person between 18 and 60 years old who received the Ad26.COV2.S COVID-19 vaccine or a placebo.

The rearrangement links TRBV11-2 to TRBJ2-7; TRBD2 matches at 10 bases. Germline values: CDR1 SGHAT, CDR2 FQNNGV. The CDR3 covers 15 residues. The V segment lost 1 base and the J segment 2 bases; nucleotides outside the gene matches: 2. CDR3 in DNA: TGTGCCAGCAGCTTAGGGACTAGCGGAACCTACGAGCAGTACTTC. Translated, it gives CASSLGTSGTYEQYF.

The CDR3, as DNA: TGTGCCAGCAGCTTAGTACGCGGAGGGTCACCCCTCCACTTT. Amino acids: CASSLVRGGSPLHF. This chain uses TRBV11-2 with TRBJ1-6; D gene ambiguous. Trimming removed 1 base at V and 10 bases at J, with 11 bases between. This CDR3 region has 14 residues. Germline lookup yields CDR1 SGHAT and CDR2 FQNNGV.

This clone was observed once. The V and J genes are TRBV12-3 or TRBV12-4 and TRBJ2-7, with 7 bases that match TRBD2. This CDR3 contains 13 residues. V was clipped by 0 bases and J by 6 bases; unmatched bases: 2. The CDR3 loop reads CASSLAGGSEQYF. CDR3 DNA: TGTGCCAGCAGTTTAGCCGGGGGGAGCGAGCAGTACTTC.

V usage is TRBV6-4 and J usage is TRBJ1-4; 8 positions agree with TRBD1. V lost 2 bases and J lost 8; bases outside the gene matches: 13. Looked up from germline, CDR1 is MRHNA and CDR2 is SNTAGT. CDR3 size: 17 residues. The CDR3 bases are TGTGCCAGCAGTGACGGGCAGGGGGCGCCCGGTAAGGAAAAACTGTTTTTT. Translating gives CASSDGQGAPGKEKLFF.

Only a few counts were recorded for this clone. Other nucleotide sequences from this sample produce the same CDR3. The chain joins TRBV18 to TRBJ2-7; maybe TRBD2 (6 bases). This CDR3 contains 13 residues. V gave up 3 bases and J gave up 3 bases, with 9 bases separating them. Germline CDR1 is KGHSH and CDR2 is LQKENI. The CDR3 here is CASSPPGGYEQYF. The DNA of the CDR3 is TGTGCCAGCTCACCCCCCGGGGGCTACGAGCAGTACTTC. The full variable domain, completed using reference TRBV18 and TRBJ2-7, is NAGVMQNPRHLVRRRGQEARLRCSPMKGHSHVYWYRQLPEEGLKFMVYLQKENIIDESGMPKERFSAEFPKEGPSILRIQQVVRGDSAAYFCASSPPGGYEQYFGPGTRLTVT.

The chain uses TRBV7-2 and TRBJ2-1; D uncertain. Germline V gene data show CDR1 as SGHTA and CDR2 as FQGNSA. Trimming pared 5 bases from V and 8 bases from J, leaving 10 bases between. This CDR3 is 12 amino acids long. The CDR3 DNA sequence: TGTGCCAGCAGCCTTTACATGGATGAGCAGTTCTTC. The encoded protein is CASSLYMDEQFF.

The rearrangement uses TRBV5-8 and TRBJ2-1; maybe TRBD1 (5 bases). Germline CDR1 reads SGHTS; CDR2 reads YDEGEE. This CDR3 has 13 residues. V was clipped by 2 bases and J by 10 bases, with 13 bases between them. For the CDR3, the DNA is TGTGCCAGCAGCTTCTCAGGGTTTCGGGAGCAGTTCTTC. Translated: CASSFSGFREQFF.

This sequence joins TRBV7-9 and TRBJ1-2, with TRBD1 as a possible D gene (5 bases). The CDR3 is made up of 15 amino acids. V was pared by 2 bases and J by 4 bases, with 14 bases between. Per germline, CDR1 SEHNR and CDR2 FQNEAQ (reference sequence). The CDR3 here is CASSLLAGPIYGYTF. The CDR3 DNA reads TGTGCCAGCAGCTTATTGGCGGGACCGATCTATGGCTACACCTTC.

CDR3 region: CASMDPVPGANVLTF. CDR3 DNA sequence: TGTGCCAGCATGGATCCCGTCCCTGGGGCCAACGTCCTGACTTTC. This chain uses TRBV28 with TRBJ2-6; D not resolved. The V gene's germline CDR1 is MDHEN and CDR2 SYDVKM. The CDR3 length is 15 residues. Deletions cut 7 bases from V and 2 bases from J, with 12 bases between.

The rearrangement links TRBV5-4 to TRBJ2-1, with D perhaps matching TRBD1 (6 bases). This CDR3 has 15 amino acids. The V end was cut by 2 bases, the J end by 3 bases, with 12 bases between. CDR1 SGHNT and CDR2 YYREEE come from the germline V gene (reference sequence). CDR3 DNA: TGTGCCAGCAGCTTAACAGGGAGCGTCTACAATGAGCAGTTCTTC. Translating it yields CASSLTGSVYNEQFF.

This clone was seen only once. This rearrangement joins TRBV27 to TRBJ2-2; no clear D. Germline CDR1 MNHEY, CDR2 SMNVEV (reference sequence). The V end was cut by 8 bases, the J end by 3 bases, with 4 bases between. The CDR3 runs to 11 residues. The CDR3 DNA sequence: TGTGCCAGCGCCGACACCGGGGAGCTGTTTTTT. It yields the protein CASADTGELFF.

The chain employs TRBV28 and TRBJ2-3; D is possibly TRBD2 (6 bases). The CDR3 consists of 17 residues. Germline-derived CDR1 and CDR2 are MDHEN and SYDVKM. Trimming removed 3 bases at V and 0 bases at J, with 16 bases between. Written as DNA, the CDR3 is TGTGCCAGCAGTTTCCATTTGGAGGGCCTCAGCACAGATACGCAGTATTTT. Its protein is CASSFHLEGLSTDTQYF. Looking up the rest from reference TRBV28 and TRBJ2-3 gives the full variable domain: DVKVTQSSRYLVKRTGEKVFLECVQDMDHENMFWYRQDPGLGLRLIYFSYDVKMKEKGDIPEGYSVSREKKERFSLILESASTNQTSMYLCASSFHLEGLSTDTQYFGPGTRLTVL.

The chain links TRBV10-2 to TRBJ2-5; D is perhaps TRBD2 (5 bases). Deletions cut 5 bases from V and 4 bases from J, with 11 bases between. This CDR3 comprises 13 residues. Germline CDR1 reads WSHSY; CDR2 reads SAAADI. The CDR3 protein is CASSRGLRETQYF. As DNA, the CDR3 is TGCGCCAGCAGTCGCGGGCTTCGAGAGACCCAGTACTTC.

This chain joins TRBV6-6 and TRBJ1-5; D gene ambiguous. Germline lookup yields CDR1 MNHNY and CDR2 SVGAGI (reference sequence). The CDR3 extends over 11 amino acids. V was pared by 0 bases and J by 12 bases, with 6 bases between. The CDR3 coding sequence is TGTGCCAGCAGTTACTCCACGGGCCAGCATTTT. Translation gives CASSYSTGQHF.

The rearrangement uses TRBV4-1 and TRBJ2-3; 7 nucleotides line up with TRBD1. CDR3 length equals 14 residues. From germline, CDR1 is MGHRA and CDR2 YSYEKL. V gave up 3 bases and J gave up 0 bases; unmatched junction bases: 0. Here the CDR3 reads CASSQTGSTDTQYF. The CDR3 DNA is TGCGCCAGCAGCCAGACAGGGAGCACAGATACGCAGTATTTT.

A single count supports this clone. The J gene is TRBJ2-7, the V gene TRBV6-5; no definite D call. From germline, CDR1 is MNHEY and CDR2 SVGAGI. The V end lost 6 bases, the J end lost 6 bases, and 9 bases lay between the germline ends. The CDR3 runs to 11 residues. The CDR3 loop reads CASRSSGEQYF. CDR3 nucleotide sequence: TGTGCCAGCAGGTCGTCGGGCGAGCAGTACTTC.

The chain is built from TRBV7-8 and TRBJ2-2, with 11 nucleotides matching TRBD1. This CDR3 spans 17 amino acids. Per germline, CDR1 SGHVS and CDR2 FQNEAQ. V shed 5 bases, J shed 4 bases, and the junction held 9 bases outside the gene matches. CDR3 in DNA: TGTGCCAGCAGCAATCGGGACAGGGGGATAAGCACCGGGGAGCTGTTTTTT. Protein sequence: CASSNRDRGISTGELFF.

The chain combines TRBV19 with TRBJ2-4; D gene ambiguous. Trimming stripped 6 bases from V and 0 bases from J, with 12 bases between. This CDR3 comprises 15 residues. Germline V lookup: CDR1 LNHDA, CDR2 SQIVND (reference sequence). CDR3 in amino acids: CASSRTASAKNIQYF. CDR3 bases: TGTGCCAGTAGCCGAACAGCCTCAGCCAAAAACATTCAGTACTTC.

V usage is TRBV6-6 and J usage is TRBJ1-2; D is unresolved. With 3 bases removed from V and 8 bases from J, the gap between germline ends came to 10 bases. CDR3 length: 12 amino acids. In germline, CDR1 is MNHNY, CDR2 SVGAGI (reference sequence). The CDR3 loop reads CASSYGAGGYTF. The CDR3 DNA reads TGTGCCAGCAGTTATGGTGCGGGAGGCTACACCTTC.

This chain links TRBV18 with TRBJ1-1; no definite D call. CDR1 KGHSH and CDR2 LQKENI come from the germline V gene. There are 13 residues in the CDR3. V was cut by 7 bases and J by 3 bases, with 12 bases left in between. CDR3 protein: CASCRNRDTEAFF. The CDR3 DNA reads TGTGCCAGCTGCCGTAATAGGGACACTGAAGCTTTCTTT.

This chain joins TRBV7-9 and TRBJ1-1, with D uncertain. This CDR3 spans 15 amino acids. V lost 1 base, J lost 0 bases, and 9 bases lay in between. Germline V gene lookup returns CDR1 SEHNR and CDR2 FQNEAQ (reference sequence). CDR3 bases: TGTGCCAGCAGCTTAGAGGGCAACCTGAACACTGAAGCTTTCTTT. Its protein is CASSLEGNLNTEAFF. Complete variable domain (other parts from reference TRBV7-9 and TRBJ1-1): DTGVSQNPRHKITKRGQNVTFRCDPISEHNRLYWYRQTLGQGPEFLTYFQNEAQLEKSRLLSDRFSAERPKGSFSTLEIQRTEQGDSAMYLCASSLEGNLNTEAFFGQGTRLTVV.

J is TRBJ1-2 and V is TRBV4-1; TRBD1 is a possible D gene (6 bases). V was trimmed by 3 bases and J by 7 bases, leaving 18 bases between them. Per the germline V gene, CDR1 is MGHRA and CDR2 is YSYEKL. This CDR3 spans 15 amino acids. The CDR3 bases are TGCGCCAGCAGCCAGTCTCCGCAGGGGAGGTCTGGCTACACCTTC. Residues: CASSQSPQGRSGYTF.

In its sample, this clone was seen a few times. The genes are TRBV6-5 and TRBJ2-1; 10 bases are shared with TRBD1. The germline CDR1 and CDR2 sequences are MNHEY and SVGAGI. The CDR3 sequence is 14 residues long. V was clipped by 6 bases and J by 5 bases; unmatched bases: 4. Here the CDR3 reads CASRPGQGNNEQFF. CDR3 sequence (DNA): TGTGCCAGCAGACCGGGACAGGGGAACAATGAGCAGTTCTTC.

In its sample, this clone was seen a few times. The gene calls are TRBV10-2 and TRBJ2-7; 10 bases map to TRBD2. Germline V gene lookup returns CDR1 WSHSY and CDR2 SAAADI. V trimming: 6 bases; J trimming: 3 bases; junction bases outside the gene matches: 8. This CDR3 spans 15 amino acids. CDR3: CASSIGLADFYEQYF. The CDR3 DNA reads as TGCGCCAGCAGCATTGGACTAGCGGATTTCTACGAGCAGTACTTC.

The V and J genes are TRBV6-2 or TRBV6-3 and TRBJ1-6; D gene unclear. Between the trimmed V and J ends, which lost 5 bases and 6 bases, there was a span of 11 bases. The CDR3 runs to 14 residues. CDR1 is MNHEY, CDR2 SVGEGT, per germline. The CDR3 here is CASSRGNFNSPLHF. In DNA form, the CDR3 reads TGTGCCAGCAGTCGCGGGAATTTTAATTCACCCCTCCACTTT.

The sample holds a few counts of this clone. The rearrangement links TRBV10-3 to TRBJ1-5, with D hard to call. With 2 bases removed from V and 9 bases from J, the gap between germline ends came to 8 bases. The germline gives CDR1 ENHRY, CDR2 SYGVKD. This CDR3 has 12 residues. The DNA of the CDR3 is TGTGCCATCAGTGAGGCGGATCGGCCCCAGCATTTT. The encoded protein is CAISEADRPQHF.

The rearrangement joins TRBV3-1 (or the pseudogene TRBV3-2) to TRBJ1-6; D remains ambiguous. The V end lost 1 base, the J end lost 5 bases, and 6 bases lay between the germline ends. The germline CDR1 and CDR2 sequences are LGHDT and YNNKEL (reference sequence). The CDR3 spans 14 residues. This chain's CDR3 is CASSQVSDNSPLHF. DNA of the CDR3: TGTGCCAGCAGCCAAGTGTCTGATAATTCACCCCTCCACTTT.

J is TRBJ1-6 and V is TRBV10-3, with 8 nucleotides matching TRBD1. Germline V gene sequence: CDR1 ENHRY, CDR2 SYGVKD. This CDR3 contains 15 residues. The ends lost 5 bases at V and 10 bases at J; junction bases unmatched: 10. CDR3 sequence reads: CAISSPTGASSPLHF. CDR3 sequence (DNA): TGTGCCATCAGTTCACCGACAGGGGCCAGCTCACCCCTCCACTTT.

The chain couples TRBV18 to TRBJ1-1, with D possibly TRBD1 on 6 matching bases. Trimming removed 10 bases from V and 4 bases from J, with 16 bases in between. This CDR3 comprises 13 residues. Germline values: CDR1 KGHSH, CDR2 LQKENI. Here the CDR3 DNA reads TGTGCCACCCTCCGGATAGGGGGCACTGAAGCTTTCTTT. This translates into CATLRIGGTEAFF. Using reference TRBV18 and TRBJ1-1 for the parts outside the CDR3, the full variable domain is NAGVMQNPRHLVRRRGQEARLRCSPMKGHSHVYWYRQLPEEGLKFMVYLQKENIIDESGMPKERFSAEFPKEGPSILRIQQVVRGDSAAYFCATLRIGGTEAFFGQGTRLTVV.

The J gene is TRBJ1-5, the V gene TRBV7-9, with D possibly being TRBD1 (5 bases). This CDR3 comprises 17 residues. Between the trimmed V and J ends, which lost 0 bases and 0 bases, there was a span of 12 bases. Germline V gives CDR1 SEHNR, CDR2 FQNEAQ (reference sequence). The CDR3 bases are TGTGCCAGCAGCTTAGCCTTGACAGAATATAGCAATCAGCCCCAGCATTTT. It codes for CASSLALTEYSNQPQHF.

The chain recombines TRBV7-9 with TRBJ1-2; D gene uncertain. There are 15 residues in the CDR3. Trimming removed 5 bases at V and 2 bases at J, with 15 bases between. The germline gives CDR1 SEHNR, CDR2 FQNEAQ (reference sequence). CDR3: CASSPSTAANYGYTF. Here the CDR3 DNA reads TGTGCCAGCAGCCCCTCCACAGCTGCGAACTATGGCTACACCTTC.

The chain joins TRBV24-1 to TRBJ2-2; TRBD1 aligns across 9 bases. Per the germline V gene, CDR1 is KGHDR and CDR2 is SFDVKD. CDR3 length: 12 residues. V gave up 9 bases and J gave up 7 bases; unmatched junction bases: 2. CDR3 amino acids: CATGTGYGELFF. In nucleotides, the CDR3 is TGTGCCACCGGGACAGGGTACGGGGAGCTGTTTTTT.